This passage covers 6 T cell receptor beta chains from one sample sequenced in a study of T cell changes during pregnancy in multiple sclerosis. Clones were read by immunoSEQ multiplex PCR, and TCRdb kept only the in-frame ones, dropping some. The data show 50,000 to 70,000 clones, 80% to 95% seen once. Sequenced here: peripheral blood, sampled in the second trimester of pregnancy. The receptors were sampled from a female donor with multiple sclerosis, enrolled in a pregnancy study.

The chain uses TRBV5-6 and TRBJ1-3; possible D gene TRBD1, 6 bases. This CDR3 comprises 14 residues. Germline loops: CDR1 SGHDT, CDR2 YYEEEE. Trimming cost V 0 bases and J 6 bases, with 10 bases left between them. The CDR3 loop reads CASSLATGSNTIYF. Here the CDR3 DNA reads TGTGCCAGCAGCTTGGCCACAGGGTCAAACACCATATATTTT.

V usage is TRBV4-1 and J usage is TRBJ1-4; 9 nucleotides line up with TRBD1. Trimming at V came to 2 bases and at J to 6 bases, leaving 4 bases not matched to a gene. The germline gives CDR1 MGHRA, CDR2 YSYEKL. The CDR3 has 15 amino acids. This chain's CDR3 is CASSQYWDRDEKLFF. The CDR3 DNA is TGCGCCAGCAGCCAATACTGGGACAGGGATGAAAAACTGTTTTTT.

J is TRBJ2-5 and V is TRBV5-1, with TRBD2 as a possible D gene (6 bases). Trimming pared 0 bases from V and 2 bases from J, leaving 8 bases between. Germline V gives CDR1 SGHRS, CDR2 YFSETQ. CDR3 length: 14 residues. The CDR3, as DNA: TGCGCCAGCAGCTTGGGGGACTCACAAGAGACCCAGTACTTC. It translates to CASSLGDSQETQYF.

CDR3 in amino acids: CASSLDRRGLAGGPSDTQYF. The CDR3 nucleotides are TGTGCCAGCAGCTTAGATCGGAGGGGCCTAGCGGGAGGGCCCTCAGATACGCAGTATTTT. The gene calls are TRBV11-3 and TRBJ2-3, with 12 bases matching TRBD2. With 0 bases clipped from V and 4 bases from J, the junction kept 14 bases outside the gene matches. This CDR3 is 20 amino acids long. The germline gives CDR1 SGHNT, CDR2 YENEEA.

V and J are TRBV10-3 and TRBJ2-7, with D perhaps TRBD2 (6 bases). Germline-derived CDR1 and CDR2 are ENHRY and SYGVKD. This CDR3 comprises 16 residues. V lost 10 bases to trimming and J lost 6 bases, with 28 bases between them. The CDR3 protein is CASGKTSKWAEGEQYF. The CDR3 bases are TGTGCCAGCGGAAAGACTAGTAAATGGGCGGAGGGCGAGCAGTACTTC.

V gene TRBV5-1 combines with J gene TRBJ2-6; no clear D. The length of the CDR3 is 16 residues. Germline CDR1 reads SGHRS; CDR2 reads YFSETQ. Trimming removed 0 bases from V and 2 bases from J, with 9 bases in between. CDR3 nucleotides: TGCGCCAGCAGCTTGGCTCAGCGACCTGGGGCCAACGTCCTGACTTTC. Translating gives CASSLAQRPGANVLTF.